A single sample is the source of the 29 T cell receptor beta chains below, sequenced in a study of T cell repertoires in cytomegalovirus infection. TCRdb reprocessed the reads with MiXCR, giving one entry per CDR3 protein. The sample consists of roughly 180,000 distinct CDR3 sequences, approximately 30% of them appearing once. The specimen was PBMCs. The receptors here all came from a human donor in good health (CMV status not recorded). Some clones in this sample may be carry-over from other donors' samples.

The rearrangement joins TRBV9 to TRBJ2-5; 7 nucleotides align to TRBD2. Germline V gene sequence: CDR1 SGDLS, CDR2 YYNGEE. Trimming removed 4 bases from V and 2 bases from J; junction bases left unmatched: 8. The CDR3 length is 15 residues. The CDR3 nucleotides are TGTGCCAGCAGCCCCGGGGGGACTTTTCAAGAGACCCAGTACTTC. Residues: CASSPGGTFQETQYF.

Points on this clonotype: Mismatch with germline at one junction end may stem from a read error. CDR3 nucleotides: TGTGCTAGCAGCTTAGGTAGCGGGGGGGCCGGAGATACGCAGTATTTT. Translation gives CASSLGSGGAGDTQYF. V gene TRBV7-6 combines with J gene TRBJ2-3; TRBD2 matches at 11 bases. CDR3 length: 16 amino acids. Germline V gene sequence: CDR1 SGHVS, CDR2 FNYEAQ.

As regards this clonotype: A much larger clone lies a single base off, so this may be a read error. The rearrangement uses TRBV7-6 and TRBJ1-2; 8 bases agree with TRBD1. CDR1 and CDR2 from the germline V gene are SGHVS and FNYEAQ. The CDR3 totals 18 residues. The V gene end was trimmed by 2 bases and the J gene end by 0 bases; junction bases not matched to a gene: 11. The DNA of the CDR3 is TGTGCCAGCAGCTTAAATCGGGCAGGGGGCGCCGCTAACTATGGCTACACCTTC. It encodes CASSLNRAGGAANYGYTF.

This clonotype was seen at least ten times. The chain recombines TRBV7-8 with TRBJ2-3; D gene uncertain. CDR3 length: 14 residues. Trimming stripped 5 bases from V and 4 bases from J, with 13 bases between. Germline V CDR1 and CDR2: SGHVS, FQNEAQ. The CDR3 DNA follows: TGTGCCAGCAGCACACCAGGCCTTCCAGATACGCAGTATTTT. This encodes CASSTPGLPDTQYF.

The chain links TRBV5-1 to TRBJ1-2; 10 nucleotides align to TRBD1. V lost 4 bases and J lost 8; bases outside the gene matches: 8. This CDR3 region has 14 residues. Germline values: CDR1 SGHRS, CDR2 YFSETQ. The CDR3 sequence is CASSAGQGSEGYTF. The DNA for the CDR3 is TGCGCCAGCAGCGCGGGACAGGGGTCGGAAGGCTACACCTTC. Using reference TRBV5-1 and TRBJ1-2 for the parts outside the CDR3, the full variable domain is KAGVTQTPRYLIKTRGQQVTLSCSPISGHRSVSWYQQTPGQGLQFLFEYFSETQRNKGNFPGRFSGRQFSNSRSEMNVSTLELGDSALYLCASSAGQGSEGYTFGSGTRLTVV.

This chain links TRBV20-1 with TRBJ2-1, with TRBD2 identical over 7 bases. This CDR3 spans 13 amino acids. Germline-derived CDR1 and CDR2 are DFQATT and SNEGSKA (reference sequence). V lost 7 bases, J lost 9 bases, and 12 bases stayed unmatched. The CDR3 loop is CSGGPPGRGEQFF. In nucleotides, the CDR3 is TGCAGTGGAGGGCCCCCGGGGAGGGGTGAGCAGTTCTTC.

This clonotype was counted between two and nine times. The gene calls are TRBV7-3 and TRBJ1-6; D remains ambiguous. The germline V gene has CDR1 SGHTA and CDR2 FQGTGA. Trimming stripped 1 base from V and 7 bases from J, with 8 bases between. This CDR3 region has 14 residues. In nucleotides, the CDR3 is TGTGCCAGCAGCTTAAGGGCCGAAAATTCACCCCTCCACTTT. Translation: CASSLRAENSPLHF.

This chain uses TRBV27 with TRBJ2-2; D may be TRBD1 (6 bases). The CDR3 consists of 17 residues. Per the germline V gene, CDR1 is MNHEY and CDR2 is SMNVEV (reference sequence). Deletions cut 3 bases from V and 4 bases from J, with 18 bases between. CDR3 bases: TGTGCCAGCAGTTTGTCCTATACTAGGGGGACCACCGGGGAGCTGTTTTTT. Residues: CASSLSYTRGTTGELFF.

This chain connects TRBV7-4 to TRBJ1-2; D is unclear. This CDR3 comprises 14 residues. With 5 bases removed from V and 2 bases from J, the gap between germline ends came to 12 bases. Germline values: CDR1 SGHVT, CDR2 SQSDAQ. CDR3 nucleotide sequence: TGTGCCAGCAGCCCTGGAGAGCCGAACTATGGCTACACCTTC. Its translation: CASSPGEPNYGYTF.

This clonotype appeared many times. This chain joins TRBV29-1 and TRBJ2-7, with D perhaps TRBD2 (6 bases). Germline V gene sequence: CDR1 SQVTM, CDR2 ANQGSEA. V was pared by 5 bases and J by 4 bases, with 21 bases between. The CDR3 length is 15 residues. The CDR3 nucleotides are TGCAGCGTTCTTAAACTGGGACTGGGCCCTTACGAGCAGTACTTC. Amino acid sequence: CSVLKLGLGPYEQYF.

The chain combines TRBV7-2 with TRBJ1-6, with D perhaps matching TRBD1 (5 bases). The CDR3 contains 17 residues. Germline V CDR1 and CDR2: SGHTA, FQGNSA. Trimming stripped 2 bases from V and 9 bases from J, with 20 bases between. The CDR3 reads CASSLKDLRGAASPLHF. The CDR3 bases are TGTGCCAGCAGCTTAAAAGATTTAAGGGGCGCAGCTTCACCCCTCCACTTT. Supplemented by reference TRBV7-2 and TRBJ1-6, the full variable domain reads GAGVSQSPSNKVTEKGKDVELRCDPISGHTALYWYRQSLGQGLEFLIYFQGNSAPDKSGLPSDRFSAERTGGSVSTLTIQRTQQEDSAVYLCASSLKDLRGAASPLHFGNGTRLTVT.

The sample holds a few counts of this clonotype. The chain links TRBV6-2 or TRBV6-3 to TRBJ1-1, with D unresolved. CDR1 and CDR2 (germline): MNHEY, SVGEGT. This CDR3 contains 15 residues. V lost 0 bases and J 1 base, leaving 9 bases between the germline ends. CDR3 nucleotides: TGTGCCAGCAGTTACTCAAGCTCATGGAACACTGAAGCTTTCTTT. Encoded protein: CASSYSSSWNTEAFF.

The chain uses TRBV19 and TRBJ1-5; weak D call: TRBD1 (6 bases). V was cut by 3 bases and J by 0 bases, with 12 bases left in between. This CDR3 region has 16 residues. Germline V lookup: CDR1 LNHDA, CDR2 SQIVND (reference sequence). The CDR3 coding sequence is TGTGCCAGTAGTATTGCCGGACAGCCTAGCAATCAGCCCCAGCATTTT. Protein product: CASSIAGQPSNQPQHF.

This chain joins TRBV7-2 and TRBJ2-7; D is unresolved. V dropped 7 bases and J dropped 2 bases, with 18 bases sitting between them. This CDR3 comprises 15 residues. The germline gives CDR1 SGHTA, CDR2 FQGNSA. In DNA form, the CDR3 reads TGTGCCAGCAAGCTAACCGGTCCCGTGGCCTACGAGCAGTACTTC. Amino acids: CASKLTGPVAYEQYF. Full variable domain (rest looked up from reference TRBV7-2 and TRBJ2-7): GAGVSQSPSNKVTEKGKDVELRCDPISGHTALYWYRQSLGQGLEFLIYFQGNSAPDKSGLPSDRFSAERTGGSVSTLTIQRTQQEDSAVYLCASKLTGPVAYEQYFGPGTRLTVT.

In this sample, this clonotype turned up a few times. The rearrangement links TRBV29-1 to TRBJ2-7, with 7 bases matching TRBD1. J was trimmed by 4 bases and V by 4 bases; bases with no gene match: 4. CDR1 and CDR2 (germline): SQVTM, ANQGSEA. There are 12 residues in the CDR3. CDR3 nucleotides: TGCAGCGTTGGTGGGACAGAGTACGAGCAGTACTTC. Its translation is CSVGGTEYEQYF.

This clonotype has only a few counts. This chain links TRBV2 with TRBJ2-1, with D possibly TRBD2 on 7 matching bases. V was shortened by 4 bases and J by 9 bases, with 19 bases between the two germline ends. The CDR3 has 15 residues. Germline assignment: CDR1 SNHLY and CDR2 FYNNEI. The CDR3 DNA follows: TGTGCCAGCAGTGTGTTGGGGGGGGGCCTGGGTGAGCAGTTCTTC. Its protein is CASSVLGGGLGEQFF. The variable domain in full, with the rest retrieved from reference TRBV2 and TRBJ2-1, is EPEVTQTPSHQVTQMGQEVILRCVPISNHLYFYWYRQILGQKVEFLVSFYNNEISEKSEIFDDQFSVERPDGSNFTLKIRSTKLEDSAMYFCASSVLGGGLGEQFFGPGTRLTVL.

The chain recombines TRBV28 with TRBJ1-5, with a possible D match to TRBD1 (6 bases). Germline loops: CDR1 MDHEN, CDR2 SYDVKM. V was clipped by 7 bases and J by 5 bases, with 9 bases between them. There are 12 residues in the CDR3. Here the CDR3 reads CASTGGHQPQHF. CDR3 bases: TGTGCCAGCACCGGGGGGCATCAGCCCCAGCATTTT.

The V gene is TRBV29-1, the J gene TRBJ2-1; TRBD2 matches 11 bases. The trim removed 0 bases at V and 6 bases at J, leaving 4 bases unmatched. Germline V gene sequence: CDR1 SQVTM, CDR2 ANQGSEA. The CDR3 totals 15 residues. The CDR3 sequence is CSVEDGTSGRNEQFF. The CDR3 DNA is TGCAGCGTTGAAGACGGGACTAGCGGACGCAATGAGCAGTTCTTC.

The sample holds a few counts of this clonotype. The chain links TRBV10-3 to TRBJ2-1; 10 bases are shared with TRBD2. The germline V gene has CDR1 ENHRY and CDR2 SYGVKD. This CDR3 contains 15 residues. V shed 0 bases, J shed 10 bases, and the junction held 6 bases outside the gene matches. The CDR3 DNA sequence: TGTGCCATCAGTGAGTCGAGCGGGGGGGCCAGGGAGCAGTTCTTC. Encoded protein: CAISESSGGAREQFF.

This clonotype was seen a few times. This chain connects TRBV19 to TRBJ2-7; 10 bases fit TRBD2. There are 16 residues in the CDR3. Germline CDR1 reads LNHDA; CDR2 reads SQIVND (reference sequence). V dropped 4 bases and J dropped 3; count of bases not matched to a gene: 9. The CDR3 coding sequence is TGTGCCAGTAGTACAACGGCTAGCGGGGGCCTCTACGAGCAGTACTTC. Its protein is CASSTTASGGLYEQYF.

The V gene is TRBV10-3, the J gene TRBJ1-2, with 7 bases matching TRBD1. CDR1 is ENHRY and CDR2 is SYGVKD in the germline V gene. V trimming: 5 bases; J trimming: 5 bases; junction bases outside the gene matches: 11. The CDR3 is 15 amino acids. The CDR3 sequence: CAISPDRAWRYGYTF. As DNA, the CDR3 is TGTGCCATCAGTCCTGACAGGGCCTGGAGGTATGGCTACACCTTC.

V usage is TRBV5-1 and J usage is TRBJ2-1; 8 positions match TRBD2. The germline gives CDR1 SGHRS, CDR2 YFSETQ. The CDR3 is 15 amino acids. J was trimmed by 8 bases and V by 0 bases; bases with no gene match: 7. The CDR3 region has the DNA TGCGCCAGCAGCTTGGGGTCGGGGGGGCACTATGAGCAGTTCTTC. It yields the protein CASSLGSGGHYEQFF.

This clonotype was counted a few times. CDR3 amino acids: CASSPPDGGWGATEAFF. The CDR3 DNA is TGTGCCAGCAGCCCACCCGACGGGGGTTGGGGGGCCACTGAAGCTTTCTTT. The chain has TRBV7-2 and TRBJ1-1; maybe TRBD1 (6 bases). CDR3 length: 17 amino acids. Trimming shortened V by 5 bases and J by 4 bases, and 23 bases separated the two germline ends. Germline CDR1 and CDR2: SGHTA and FQGNSA. The entire variable domain, with the rest obtained from reference TRBV7-2 and TRBJ1-1, is as follows: GAGVSQSPSNKVTEKGKDVELRCDPISGHTALYWYRQSLGQGLEFLIYFQGNSAPDKSGLPSDRFSAERTGGSVSTLTIQRTQQEDSAVYLCASSPPDGGWGATEAFFGQGTRLTVV.

J is TRBJ1-1 and V is TRBV7-9; maybe TRBD1 (5 bases). The CDR3 length is 12 residues. Germline CDR1 is SEHNR and CDR2 is FQNEAQ (reference sequence). V gave up 5 bases and J gave up 6 bases, with 10 bases separating them. The CDR3 sequence is CASSIRGAEAFF. The CDR3 DNA reads as TGTGCCAGCAGCATCCGGGGGGCTGAAGCTTTCTTT. The full variable domain, rest sourced from reference TRBV7-9 and TRBJ1-1, is DTGVSQNPRHKITKRGQNVTFRCDPISEHNRLYWYRQTLGQGPEFLTYFQNEAQLEKSRLLSDRFSAERPKGSFSTLEIQRTEQGDSAMYLCASSIRGAEAFFGQGTRLTVV.

The genes are TRBV20-1 and TRBJ2-7, with D possibly being TRBD1 (5 bases). From germline, CDR1 is DFQATT and CDR2 SNEGSKA (reference sequence). V shed 4 bases and J shed 3 bases, with 10 bases lying between them. CDR3 length: 12 amino acids. CDR3 sequence reads: CSATLTDYEQYF. The CDR3 DNA is TGCAGTGCTACCTTGACAGACTACGAGCAGTACTTC.

This clonotype was observed a handful of times. The genes are TRBV6-2 or TRBV6-3 and TRBJ1-2; D perhaps matches TRBD1 (6 bases). Germline V CDR1 and CDR2: MNHEY, SVGEGT. The CDR3 covers 14 residues. V lost 6 bases to trimming and J lost 4 bases, with 15 bases between them. CDR3 protein: CASRASGEGYGYTF. CDR3 nucleotide sequence: TGTGCCAGCAGGGCTTCAGGGGAAGGCTATGGCTACACCTTC.

This chain uses TRBV25-1 with TRBJ1-1; D may be TRBD1 (6 bases). The ends were cut back, 4 bases at V and 11 bases at J, with 14 bases in the middle. Germline-derived CDR1 and CDR2 are MGHDK and SYGVNS. The CDR3 is 12 amino acids. The CDR3 here is CASSGTGQRAFF. The CDR3 DNA sequence: TGTGCCAGCAGTGGGACTGGACAGAGGGCTTTCTTT. The whole variable domain, remainder taken from reference TRBV25-1 and TRBJ1-1, is EADIYQTPRYLVIGTGKKITLECSQTMGHDKMYWYQQDPGMELHLIHYSYGVNSTEKGDLSSESTVSRIRTEHFPLTLESARPSHTSQYLCASSGTGQRAFFGQGTRLTVV.

The chain joins TRBV7-2 to TRBJ1-2; 9 bases map to TRBD1. V shed 1 base, J shed 6 bases, and the junction held 12 bases outside the gene matches. The CDR3 covers 17 residues. Per germline, CDR1 SGHTA and CDR2 FQGNSA. CDR3 amino acids: CASSLGGGQGFRNGYTF. The CDR3 DNA follows: TGTGCCAGCAGCTTAGGAGGTGGACAGGGGTTTCGGAATGGCTACACCTTC.

This clonotype came up a few times. The chain carries TRBV3-1 and TRBJ2-1; 10 bases line up with TRBD2. J lost 4 bases, V lost 1 base, and 4 bases had no gene match. The CDR3 has 16 residues. The germline V gene has CDR1 LGHDT and CDR2 YNNKEL (reference sequence). The CDR3 here is CASSQASGGHYNEQFF. The CDR3, as DNA: TGTGCCAGCAGCCAAGCTAGCGGGGGACATTACAATGAGCAGTTCTTC.